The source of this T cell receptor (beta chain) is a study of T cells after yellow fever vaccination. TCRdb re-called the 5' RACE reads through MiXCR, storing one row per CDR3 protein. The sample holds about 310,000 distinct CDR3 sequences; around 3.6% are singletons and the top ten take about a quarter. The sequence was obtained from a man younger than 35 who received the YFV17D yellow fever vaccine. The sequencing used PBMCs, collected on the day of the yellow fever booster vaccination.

DNA for the CDR3: TGTGCCAGCAGTTACTCGAGTGGGACGGGGAACACTGAAGCTTTCTTT. Translation: CASSYSSGTGNTEAFF. V is TRBV6-8 and J is TRBJ1-1, with D possibly matching TRBD1 (5 bases). The V and J ends lost 0 bases and 1 base respectively, with 12 bases between them. CDR1 and CDR2 (germline): MNHGY, SAAAGT. The CDR3 contains 16 residues.